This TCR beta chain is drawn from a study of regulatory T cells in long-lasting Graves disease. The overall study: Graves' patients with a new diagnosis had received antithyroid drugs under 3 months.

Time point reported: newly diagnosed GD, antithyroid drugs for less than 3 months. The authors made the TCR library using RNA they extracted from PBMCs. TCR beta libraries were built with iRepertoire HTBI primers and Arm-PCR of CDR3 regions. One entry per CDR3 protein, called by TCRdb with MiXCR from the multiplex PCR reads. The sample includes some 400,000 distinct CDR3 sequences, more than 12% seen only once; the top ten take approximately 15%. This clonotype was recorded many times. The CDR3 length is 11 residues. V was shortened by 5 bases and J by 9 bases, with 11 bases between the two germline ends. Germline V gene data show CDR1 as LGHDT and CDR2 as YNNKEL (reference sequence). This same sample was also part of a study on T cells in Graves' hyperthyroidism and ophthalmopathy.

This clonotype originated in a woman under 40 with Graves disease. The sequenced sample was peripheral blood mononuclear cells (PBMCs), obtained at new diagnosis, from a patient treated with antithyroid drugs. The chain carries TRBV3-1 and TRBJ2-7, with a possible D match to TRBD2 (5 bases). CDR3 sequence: CASSLDSRQYF. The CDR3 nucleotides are TGTGCCAGCAGCTTGGACTCCCGGCAGTACTTC.